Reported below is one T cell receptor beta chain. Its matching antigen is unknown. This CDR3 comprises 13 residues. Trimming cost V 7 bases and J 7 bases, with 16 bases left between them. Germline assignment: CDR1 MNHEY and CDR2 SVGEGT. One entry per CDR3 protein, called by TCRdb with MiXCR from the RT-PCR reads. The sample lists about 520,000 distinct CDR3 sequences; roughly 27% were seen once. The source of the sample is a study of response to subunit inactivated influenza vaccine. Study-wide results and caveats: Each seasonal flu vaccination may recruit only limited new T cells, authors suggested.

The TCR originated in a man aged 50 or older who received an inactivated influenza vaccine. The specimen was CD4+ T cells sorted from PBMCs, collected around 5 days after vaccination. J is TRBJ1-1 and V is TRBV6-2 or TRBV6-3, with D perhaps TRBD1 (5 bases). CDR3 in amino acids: CASTDSPIYEAFF. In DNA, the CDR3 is TGTGCCAGCACCGACAGCCCTATATATGAAGCTTTCTTT.